The TCR beta chain described here comes from a study of cytomegalovirus exposure and HLA in healthy donors. In this sample, this clone turned up once. Its target is not known. Donors likely had unrecorded immune exposures despite being nominally healthy when sampled. The CDR3 has 14 amino acids. Trimming shortened V by 4 bases and J by 6 bases, and 16 bases separated the two germline ends. In germline, CDR1 is SGHRS, CDR2 YFSETQ. Study-level points and caveats: Several of the most significant clusters appeared, in a later analysis, to be linked to common viral pathogens.

The PCR used 60 Vbeta and 13 Jbeta primers. Repertoires were generated with immunoSEQ multiplex PCR, while TCRdb's copy carries only in-frame clones and drops some. Among about 210,000 clones listed, about 85% were seen once. The gene calls are TRBV5-1 and TRBJ1-1; D not certain. This clonotype originated in a woman aged 50 to 60 in good health and CMV-seropositive. The specimen was PBMCs. CDR3 in DNA: TGCGCCAGCAGCGATACCGGGAGGGTCGCTGAAGCTTTCTTT. Translating it yields CASSDTGRVAEAFF.